Presented here are 8 T cell receptor beta chains from one specimen sequenced in a study of blood T cell repertoires in COVID-19. Data came from immunoSEQ multiplex PCR; TCRdb stores just in-frame clones and leaves some out. The repertoire includes around 250,000 clones, roughly 80% of them detected once, and around 3.4% sits in the top ten. The specimen sequenced was peripheral blood. These receptors came from a woman aged 18-29 years with acute or convalescent COVID-19.

The V gene is TRBV2, the J gene TRBJ1-1; 7 nucleotides match TRBD1. This CDR3 spans 13 amino acids. Germline CDR1 is SNHLY and CDR2 is FYNNEI. J was trimmed by 10 bases and V by 2 bases; bases with no gene match: 7. In DNA, the CDR3 is TGTGCCAGCAGTGAATGGACAGGAGGGATAGCTTTCTTT. Residues: CASSEWTGGIAFF.

This chain joins TRBV5-1 and TRBJ1-5; D is ambiguous. Germline V lookup: CDR1 SGHRS, CDR2 YFSETQ. The CDR3 consists of 14 residues. V was pared by 1 base and J by 3 bases, with 8 bases between. In nucleotides, the CDR3 is TGCGCCAGCAGCTTGTCGGGGTTCAATCAGCCCCAGCATTTT. Its translation is CASSLSGFNQPQHF.

This sequence joins TRBV28 and TRBJ1-5, with 10 bases that match TRBD1. The CDR3 length is 15 residues. Per the germline V gene, CDR1 is MDHEN and CDR2 is SYDVKM. The V gene end was trimmed by 5 bases and the J gene end by 6 bases; junction bases not matched to a gene: 7. The CDR3 region is CASSRRTGGGQPQHF. In DNA form, the CDR3 reads TGTGCCAGCAGTCGTAGGACAGGGGGTGGTCAGCCCCAGCATTTT.

V and J are TRBV18 and TRBJ1-1; a weak D match, TRBD1 (6 bases). The germline V gene has CDR1 KGHSH and CDR2 LQKENI. V lost 1 base and J lost 1, with 7 bases in between. This CDR3 has 14 amino acids. The chain's CDR3 is CASSPQGQNTEAFF. The DNA of the CDR3 is TGTGCCAGCTCACCACAGGGACAGAACACTGAAGCTTTCTTT.

V usage is TRBV28 and J usage is TRBJ2-1, with 7 bases aligning to TRBD2. Germline-derived CDR1 and CDR2 are MDHEN and SYDVKM. The CDR3 runs to 18 residues. The V and J ends lost 3 bases and 9 bases, in that order; junction bases with no gene match: 20. The CDR3 loop reads CASSFPRAGGDYYGEQFF. Written as DNA, the CDR3 is TGTGCCAGCAGTTTCCCCCGCGCTGGGGGGGATTATTACGGTGAGCAGTTCTTC. Full variable domain (missing parts from reference TRBV28 and TRBJ2-1): DVKVTQSSRYLVKRTGEKVFLECVQDMDHENMFWYRQDPGLGLRLIYFSYDVKMKEKGDIPEGYSVSREKKERFSLILESASTNQTSMYLCASSFPRAGGDYYGEQFFGPGTRLTVL.

CDR3 amino acids: CASSKDRGFDTEAFF. The CDR3 nucleotides are TGTGCCAGCTCAAAGGACAGGGGGTTTGACACTGAAGCTTTCTTT. V gene TRBV18 combines with J gene TRBJ1-1; TRBD1 agrees at 10 bases. The CDR3 extends over 15 amino acids. Trimming at V came to 5 bases and at J to 3 bases, leaving 6 bases not matched to a gene. Germline CDR1 reads KGHSH; CDR2 reads LQKENI.

V gene TRBV6-5 combines with J gene TRBJ2-7, with TRBD2 matching 12 bases. The last part of the DNA fits TRBJ2-1 better; the J call may be wrong. Germline V gene data show CDR1 as MNHEY and CDR2 as SVGAGI. CDR3 length: 15 amino acids. The DNA of the CDR3 is TGTGCCAGCAGAGTGGGACTAGCGGGCGGCAATGAGCAGTTCTTC. It encodes CASRVGLAGGNEQFF.

V usage is TRBV29-1 and J usage is TRBJ2-3; 8 nucleotides match TRBD2. Germline CDR1 reads SQVTM; CDR2 reads ANQGSEA. Trimming removed 3 bases from V and 1 base from J; junction bases left unmatched: 0. The CDR3 loop spans 13 amino acids. CDR3 protein: CSVDGGGTDTQYF. The CDR3 DNA sequence: TGCAGCGTTGACGGGGGGGGCACAGATACGCAGTATTTT.